This TCR beta chain was obtained from a study of cytomegalovirus exposure and HLA in healthy donors. Study in general: As an earlier analysis found, roughly 170 million T cells yielded over 95 million unique TCR beta sequences.

Amplification used 60 Vbeta primers and 13 Jbeta primers. Method: immunoSEQ multiplex PCR; TCRdb's copy keeps in-frame clones and lacks some. The table records fewer than 150,000 clones, approximately 72% of them present only once. This sequence originates from a man aged 60 to 69 in good health and CMV-seropositive. The sequencing input was PBMCs.

The CDR3 coding sequence is TGTGCCAGCAGCAATAACAATCAGCCCCAGCATTTT. It translates to CASSNNNQPQHF. V gene TRBV5-4 combines with J gene TRBJ1-5, with D unclear. This CDR3 comprises 12 residues. Germline CDR1 and CDR2: SGHNT and YYREEE (reference sequence). The V gene lost 4 bases and the J gene lost 3 bases, with 5 bases spanning the gap.